Sequencing of this TCR beta chain was carried out in a study of T cells in Graves' hyperthyroidism and ophthalmopathy. Study overall: The initial diagnosis was the point when peripheral blood was collected, ahead of any treatment. Whole-study results and caveats: In validation, the model predicted ophthalmopathy. These predictions came a median approximately 5.9 months before onset. In the analysis, a 13 V-J model separated ophthalmopathy from stable hyperthyroidism.

As concerns this clonotype: Its antigen is still unknown.

Researchers amplified the TCR beta CDR3 regions from RNA transcripts. RT-PCR in the first round (using the HTBI primer set) targeted the TCR CDR3. TCRdb re-analysed the multiplex PCR reads in MiXCR, keeping a single row per CDR3 protein. In the table there are about 680,000 distinct CDR3 sequences, approximately 36% of which are singletons. Germline lookup yields CDR1 SEHNR and CDR2 FQNEAQ (reference sequence). J lost 2 bases, V lost 11 bases, and 11 bases had no gene match. The CDR3 loop spans 15 amino acids. V is TRBV7-9 and J is TRBJ2-7; 11 bases are shared with TRBD2. The TCR was taken from a woman aged 40 to 50 with Graves' hyperthyroidism. The sequencing input was blood. The CDR3 DNA is TGTGCCGGCTCCTCCGGGACTAGCGGAACCTACGAGCAGTACTTC. Its translation is CAGSSGTSGTYEQYF. The variable domain in full, with the rest retrieved from reference TRBV7-9 and TRBJ2-7, is DTGVSQNPRHKITKRGQNVTFRCDPISEHNRLYWYRQTLGQGPEFLTYFQNEAQLEKSRLLSDRFSAERPKGSFSTLEIQRTEQGDSAMYLCAGSSGTSGTYEQYFGPGTRLTVT.